The 7 T cell receptor beta chains below all came from one sample that was sequenced in a study of blood T cell repertoires in COVID-19. Produced via immunoSEQ multiplex PCR; TCRdb's table is partial and in-frame only. This table holds some 130,000 clones, about 86% found once. What was sequenced was PBMCs or T cells enriched from blood (not recorded which). The receptors stem from a man aged 40-50 years with acute COVID-19.

V is TRBV5-6 and J is TRBJ2-7; no definite D call. V was shortened by 9 bases and J by 0 bases, with 13 bases between the two germline ends. Germline loops: CDR1 SGHDT, CDR2 YYEEEE. The CDR3 contains 13 residues. CDR3 DNA sequence: TGTGCCATTCGCGAGCCGAGCTCCTACGAGCAGTACTTC. This sequence encodes CAIREPSSYEQYF.

This rearrangement joins TRBV2 to TRBJ2-3; 7 nucleotides line up with TRBD1. This CDR3 contains 16 residues. V lost 0 bases, J lost 0 bases, and 3 bases stayed unmatched. The germline V gene has CDR1 SNHLY and CDR2 FYNNEI. CDR3 DNA sequence: TGTGCCAGCAGTGAAGCTCTGGGACAGAGCACAGATACGCAGTATTTT. It translates to CASSEALGQSTDTQYF. The variable domain in full, completed from reference TRBV2 and TRBJ2-3, reads EPEVTQTPSHQVTQMGQEVILRCVPISNHLYFYWYRQILGQKVEFLVSFYNNEISEKSEIFDDQFSVERPDGSNFTLKIRSTKLEDSAMYFCASSEALGQSTDTQYFGPGTRLTVL.

V gene TRBV18 combines with J gene TRBJ1-1, with a weak D call TRBD1 (6 bases). CDR1 is KGHSH, CDR2 LQKENI, per germline. The CDR3 runs to 15 residues. V lost 2 bases, J lost 2 bases, and 12 bases lay in between. The CDR3 loop is CASSPGTDRNTEAFF. Here the CDR3 DNA reads TGTGCCAGCTCACCAGGGACGGACAGAAACACTGAAGCTTTCTTT.

In DNA, the CDR3 is TGTGCCTGGAGTATATTACAGGGTGGAGGCTACACCTTC. Translation: CAWSILQGGGYTF. The chain uses TRBV30 and TRBJ1-2, with D possibly being TRBD1 (6 bases). This CDR3 region has 13 residues. The V end was cut by 2 bases, the J end by 8 bases, with 15 bases between. The germline V gene has CDR1 GTSNPN and CDR2 SVGIG (reference sequence).

The J gene is TRBJ2-3, the V gene TRBV11-3, with a tentative D call TRBD2 (6 bases). V shed 2 bases and J shed 2 bases, with 14 bases lying between them. Germline V gives CDR1 SGHNT, CDR2 YENEEA. This CDR3 has 16 amino acids. The CDR3: CASSLKRGTTTDTQYF. As DNA, the CDR3 is TGTGCCAGCAGCTTAAAACGGGGGACCACCACAGATACGCAGTATTTT.

CDR3 amino acids: CASSPLAGGTTDTQYF. As DNA, the CDR3 is TGTGCCAGTAGTCCTCTAGCGGGGGGTACCACAGATACGCAGTATTTT. This chain uses TRBV19 with TRBJ2-3, with TRBD2 identical over 11 bases. Germline CDR1 and CDR2: LNHDA and SQIVND (reference sequence). V dropped 5 bases and J dropped 2; count of bases not matched to a gene: 6. The CDR3 loop spans 16 amino acids.

V usage is TRBV3-1 (or the pseudogene TRBV3-2) and J usage is TRBJ2-7; the match to TRBD2 covers 13 bases. Germline values: CDR1 LGHDT, CDR2 YNNKEL (reference sequence). The CDR3 consists of 17 residues. After removal of 4 bases from V and 2 bases from J, the junction contained 8 bases not matched to a gene. In nucleotides, the CDR3 is TGTGCCAGCAGCCCCATTGGGACTAGCGGGATTGCCTACGAGCAGTACTTC. Its protein product is CASSPIGTSGIAYEQYF.